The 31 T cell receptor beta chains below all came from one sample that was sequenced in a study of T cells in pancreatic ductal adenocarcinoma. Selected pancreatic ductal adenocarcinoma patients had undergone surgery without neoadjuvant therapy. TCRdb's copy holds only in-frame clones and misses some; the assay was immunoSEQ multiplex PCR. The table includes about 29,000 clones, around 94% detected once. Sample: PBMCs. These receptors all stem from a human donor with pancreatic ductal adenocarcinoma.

The CDR3 is CASSGSIYRAAEAFF. CDR3 nucleotides: TGTGCCAGTAGTGGGTCAATCTACAGGGCGGCTGAAGCTTTCTTT. The chain is built from TRBV19 and TRBJ1-1; a weak D match, TRBD1 (6 bases). V lost 5 bases to trimming and J lost 6 bases, with 19 bases between them. Germline CDR1 reads LNHDA; CDR2 reads SQIVND (reference sequence). This CDR3 has 15 amino acids.

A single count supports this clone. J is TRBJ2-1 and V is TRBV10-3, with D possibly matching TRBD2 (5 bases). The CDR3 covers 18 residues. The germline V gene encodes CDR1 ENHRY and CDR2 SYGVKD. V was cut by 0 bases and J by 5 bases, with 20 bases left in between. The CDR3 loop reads CAISESTQPREPDNEQFF. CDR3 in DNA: TGTGCCATCAGTGAGTCGACCCAGCCCCGGGAACCCGACAATGAGCAGTTCTTC.

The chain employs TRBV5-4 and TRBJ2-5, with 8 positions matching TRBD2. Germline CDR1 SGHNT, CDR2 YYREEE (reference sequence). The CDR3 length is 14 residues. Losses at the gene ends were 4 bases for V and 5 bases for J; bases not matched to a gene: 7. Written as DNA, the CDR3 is TGTGCCAGCAGCCCCCAAGCGGGAGTGGAGACCCAGTACTTC. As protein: CASSPQAGVETQYF.

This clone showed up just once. DNA for the CDR3: TGCAGCGTTGAAAAGGGGGCGCGAACTGAAGCTTTCTTT. Protein sequence: CSVEKGARTEAFF. The chain links TRBV29-1 to TRBJ1-1; TRBD1 agrees at 7 bases. Germline V gives CDR1 SQVTM, CDR2 ANQGSEA. The V gene end was trimmed by 2 bases and the J gene end by 5 bases; junction bases not matched to a gene: 5. The CDR3 covers 13 residues.

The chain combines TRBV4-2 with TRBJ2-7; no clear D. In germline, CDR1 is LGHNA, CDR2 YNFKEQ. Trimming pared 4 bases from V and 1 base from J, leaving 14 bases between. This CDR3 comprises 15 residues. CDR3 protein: CASSRDQDRSYEQYF. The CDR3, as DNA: TGTGCCAGCAGCCGAGATCAGGACCGATCCTACGAGCAGTACTTC.

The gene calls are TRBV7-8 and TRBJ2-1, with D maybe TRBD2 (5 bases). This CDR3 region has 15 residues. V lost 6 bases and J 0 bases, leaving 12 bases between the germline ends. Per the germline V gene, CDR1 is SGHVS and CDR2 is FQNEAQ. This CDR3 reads CASRPAGISYNEQFF. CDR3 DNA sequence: TGTGCCAGCAGACCTGCCGGGATCTCCTACAATGAGCAGTTCTTC.

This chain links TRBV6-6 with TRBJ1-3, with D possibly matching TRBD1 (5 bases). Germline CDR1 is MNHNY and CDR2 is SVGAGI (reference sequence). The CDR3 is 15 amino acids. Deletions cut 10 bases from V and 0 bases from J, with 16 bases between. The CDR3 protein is CATSVGTRSGNTIYF. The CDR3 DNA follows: TGTGCCACCTCGGTGGGGACCCGCTCTGGAAACACCATATATTTT.

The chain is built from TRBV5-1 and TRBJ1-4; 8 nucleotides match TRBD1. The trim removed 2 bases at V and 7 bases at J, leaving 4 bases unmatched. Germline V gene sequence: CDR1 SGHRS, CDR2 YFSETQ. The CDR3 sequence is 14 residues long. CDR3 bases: TGCGCCAGCAGCTTCGGACAGGGCGGTGAAAAACTGTTTTTT. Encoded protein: CASSFGQGGEKLFF.

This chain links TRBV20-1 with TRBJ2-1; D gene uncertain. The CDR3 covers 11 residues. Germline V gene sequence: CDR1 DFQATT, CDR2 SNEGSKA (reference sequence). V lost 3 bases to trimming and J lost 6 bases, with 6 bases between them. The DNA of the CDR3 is TGCAGTGCTAGTTTCTTCAATGAGCAGTTCTTC. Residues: CSASFFNEQFF.

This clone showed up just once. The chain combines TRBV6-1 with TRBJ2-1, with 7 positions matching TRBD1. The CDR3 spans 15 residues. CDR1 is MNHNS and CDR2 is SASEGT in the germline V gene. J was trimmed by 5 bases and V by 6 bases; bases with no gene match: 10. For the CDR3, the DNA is TGTGCCAGCAGCCAACCGGGACAGCAGCACAATGAGCAGTTCTTC. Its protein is CASSQPGQQHNEQFF.

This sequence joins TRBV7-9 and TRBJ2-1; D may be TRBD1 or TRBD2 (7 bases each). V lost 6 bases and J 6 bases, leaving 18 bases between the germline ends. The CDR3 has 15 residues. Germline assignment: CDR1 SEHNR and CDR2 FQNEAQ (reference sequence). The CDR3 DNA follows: TGTGCCAGCAGTTTGATACAGGGGAGGGGCAATGAGCAGTTCTTC. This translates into CASSLIQGRGNEQFF.

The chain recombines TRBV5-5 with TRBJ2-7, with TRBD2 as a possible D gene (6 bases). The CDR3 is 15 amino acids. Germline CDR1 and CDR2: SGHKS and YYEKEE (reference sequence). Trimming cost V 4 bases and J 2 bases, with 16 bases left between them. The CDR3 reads CASSQTSPPPYEQYF. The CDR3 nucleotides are TGTGCCAGCAGCCAGACTAGTCCGCCTCCCTACGAGCAGTACTTC.

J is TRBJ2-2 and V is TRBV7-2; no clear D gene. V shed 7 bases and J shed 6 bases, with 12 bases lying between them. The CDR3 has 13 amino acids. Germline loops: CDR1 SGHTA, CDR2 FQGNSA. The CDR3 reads CASIPLLPGELFF. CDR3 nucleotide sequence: TGTGCCAGCATCCCTCTGCTTCCCGGGGAGCTGTTTTTT.

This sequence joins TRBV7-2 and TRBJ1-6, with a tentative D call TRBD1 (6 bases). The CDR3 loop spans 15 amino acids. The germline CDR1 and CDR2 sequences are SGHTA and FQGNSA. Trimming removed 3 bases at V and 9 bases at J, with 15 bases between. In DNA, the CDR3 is TGTGCCAGCAGCTTCTACGGGGGGGCGGGTTCACCCCTCCACTTT. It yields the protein CASSFYGGAGSPLHF.

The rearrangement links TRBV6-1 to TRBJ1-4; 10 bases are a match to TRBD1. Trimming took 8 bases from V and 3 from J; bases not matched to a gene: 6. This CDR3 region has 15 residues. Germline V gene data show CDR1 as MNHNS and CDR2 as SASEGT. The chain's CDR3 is CASSRDRGANEKLFF. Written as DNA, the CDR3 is TGTGCCAGCTCCCGGGACAGGGGAGCTAATGAAAAACTGTTTTTT.

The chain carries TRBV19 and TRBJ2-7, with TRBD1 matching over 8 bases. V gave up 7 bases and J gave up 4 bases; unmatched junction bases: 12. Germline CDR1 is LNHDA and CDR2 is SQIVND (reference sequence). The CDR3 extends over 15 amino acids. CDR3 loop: CASTPQTGAPYEQYF. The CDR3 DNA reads TGTGCCAGTACCCCCCAGACAGGGGCTCCGTACGAGCAGTACTTC.

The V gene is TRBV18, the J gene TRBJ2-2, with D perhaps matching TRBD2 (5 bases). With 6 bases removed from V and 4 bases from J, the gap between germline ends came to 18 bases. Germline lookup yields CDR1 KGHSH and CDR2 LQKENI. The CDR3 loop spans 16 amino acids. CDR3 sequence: CASSSSEGRGTGELFF. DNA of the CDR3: TGTGCCAGCTCCTCCTCCGAGGGTCGGGGCACCGGGGAGCTGTTTTTT.

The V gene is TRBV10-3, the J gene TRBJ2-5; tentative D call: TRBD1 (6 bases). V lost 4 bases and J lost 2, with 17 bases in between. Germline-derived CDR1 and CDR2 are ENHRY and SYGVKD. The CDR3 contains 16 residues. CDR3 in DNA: TGTGCCATCAGTGGGGACATACGGACGGGTCAAGAGACCCAGTACTTC. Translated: CAISGDIRTGQETQYF.

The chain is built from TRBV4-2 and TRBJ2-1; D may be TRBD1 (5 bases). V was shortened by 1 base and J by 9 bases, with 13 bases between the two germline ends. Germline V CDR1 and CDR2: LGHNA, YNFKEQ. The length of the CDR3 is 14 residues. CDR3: CASSQGGEAFEQFF. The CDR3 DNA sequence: TGTGCCAGCAGCCAAGGGGGCGAGGCGTTTGAGCAGTTCTTC.

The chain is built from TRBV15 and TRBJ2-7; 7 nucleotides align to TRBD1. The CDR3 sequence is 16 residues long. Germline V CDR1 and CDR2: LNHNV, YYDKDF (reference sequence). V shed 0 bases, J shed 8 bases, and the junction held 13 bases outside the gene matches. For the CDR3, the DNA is TGTGCCACCAGCAGAGATCCCGGGACAGCTCAGGGCAAGCAGTACTTC. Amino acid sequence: CATSRDPGTAQGKQYF.

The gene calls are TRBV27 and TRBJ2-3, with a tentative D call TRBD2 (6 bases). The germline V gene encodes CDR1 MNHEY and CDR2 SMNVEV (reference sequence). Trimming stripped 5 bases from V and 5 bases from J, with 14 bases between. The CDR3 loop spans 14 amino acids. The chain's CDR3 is CASSRRRAEDTQYF. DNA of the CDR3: TGTGCCAGCAGTAGGAGGAGGGCCGAAGATACGCAGTATTTT.

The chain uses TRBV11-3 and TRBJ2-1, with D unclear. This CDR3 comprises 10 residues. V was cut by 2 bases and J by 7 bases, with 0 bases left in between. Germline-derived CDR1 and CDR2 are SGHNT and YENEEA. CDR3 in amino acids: CASSLNEQFF. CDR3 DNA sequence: TGTGCCAGCAGCTTAAATGAGCAGTTCTTC.

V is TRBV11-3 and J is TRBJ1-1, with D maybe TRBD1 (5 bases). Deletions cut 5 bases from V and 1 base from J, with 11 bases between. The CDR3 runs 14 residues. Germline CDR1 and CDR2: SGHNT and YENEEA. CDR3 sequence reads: CASSLWGGNTEAFF. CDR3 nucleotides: TGTGCCAGCAGCCTGTGGGGGGGGAACACTGAAGCTTTCTTT.

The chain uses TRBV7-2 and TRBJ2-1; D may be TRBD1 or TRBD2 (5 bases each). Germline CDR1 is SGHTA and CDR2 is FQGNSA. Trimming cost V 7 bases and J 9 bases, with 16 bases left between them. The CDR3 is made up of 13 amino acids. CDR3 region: CASTRTERGEQFF. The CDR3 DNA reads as TGTGCCAGCACACGTACGGAGAGGGGTGAGCAGTTCTTC.

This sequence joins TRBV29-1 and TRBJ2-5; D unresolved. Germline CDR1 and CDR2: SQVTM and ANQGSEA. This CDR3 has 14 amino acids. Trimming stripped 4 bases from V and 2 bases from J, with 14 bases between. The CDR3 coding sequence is TGCAGCGTTGTGCCCTCCGGTTTTCAAGAGACCCAGTACTTC. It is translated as CSVVPSGFQETQYF.

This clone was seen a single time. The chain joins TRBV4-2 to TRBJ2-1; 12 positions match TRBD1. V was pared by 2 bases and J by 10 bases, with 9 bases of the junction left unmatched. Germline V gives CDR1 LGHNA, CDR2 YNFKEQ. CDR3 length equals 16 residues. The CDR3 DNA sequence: TGTGCCAGCAGCCAACGGGACAGGGGGCGCGGAAGCGAGCAGTTCTTC. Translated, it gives CASSQRDRGRGSEQFF.

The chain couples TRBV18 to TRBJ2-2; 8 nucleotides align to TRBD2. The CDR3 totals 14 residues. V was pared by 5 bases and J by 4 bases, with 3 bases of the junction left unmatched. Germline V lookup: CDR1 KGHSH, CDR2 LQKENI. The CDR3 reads CASSGGTSTGELFF. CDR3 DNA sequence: TGTGCCAGCTCAGGCGGGACTAGCACCGGGGAGCTGTTTTTT.

The CDR3 nucleotides are TGTGCCAGTAGCAAAACGACTAGCGGGAAGTATGAGCAGTTCTTC. Protein: CASSKTTSGKYEQFF. V is TRBV19 and J is TRBJ2-1, with TRBD2 identical over 11 bases. With V trimmed by 6 bases and J by 8 bases, 9 bases remained unmatched. Germline CDR1 LNHDA, CDR2 SQIVND (reference sequence). This CDR3 comprises 15 residues.

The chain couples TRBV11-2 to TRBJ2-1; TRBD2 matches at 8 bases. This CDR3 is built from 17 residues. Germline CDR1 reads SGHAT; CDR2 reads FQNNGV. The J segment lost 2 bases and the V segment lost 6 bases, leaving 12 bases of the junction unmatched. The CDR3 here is CASSSLSGRLTYNEQFF. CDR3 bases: TGTGCCAGCAGTTCTCTCAGCGGGAGACTCACCTACAATGAGCAGTTCTTC.

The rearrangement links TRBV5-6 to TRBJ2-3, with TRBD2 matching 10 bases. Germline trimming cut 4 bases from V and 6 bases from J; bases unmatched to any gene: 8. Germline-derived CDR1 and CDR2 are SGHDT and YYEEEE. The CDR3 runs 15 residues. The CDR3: CASSPGLAAEDTQYF. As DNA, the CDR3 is TGTGCCAGCAGCCCAGGACTAGCGGCAGAGGATACGCAGTATTTT.

The CDR3, as DNA: TGTGCCAGTTCAAGGGACTGGGACTCCTACGAGCAGTACTTC. This encodes CASSRDWDSYEQYF. This rearrangement joins TRBV18 to TRBJ2-7; D is possibly TRBD2 (6 bases). CDR1 is KGHSH, CDR2 LQKENI, per germline. V shed 9 bases and J shed 0 bases, with 15 bases lying between them. The CDR3 has 14 amino acids. Filled out from reference TRBV18 and TRBJ2-7, the complete variable domain reads NAGVMQNPRHLVRRRGQEARLRCSPMKGHSHVYWYRQLPEEGLKFMVYLQKENIIDESGMPKERFSAEFPKEGPSILRIQQVVRGDSAAYFCASSRDWDSYEQYFGPGTRLTVT.